Sequencing of this TCR beta chain was carried out in a study of blood T cell repertoires in COVID-19. Study-wide background: The United States, Italy and Spain were the sources of the acute and convalescent COVID-19 samples. PBMCs, B-cell-depleted T cells, or T cells were the source of the cDNA or gDNA that made up the material.

Germline V gives CDR1 MNHNS, CDR2 SASEGT. V was trimmed by 3 bases and J by 4 bases, leaving 12 bases between them. The CDR3 has 14 residues. Original processing notes: Researchers report that nucleated cell counts were estimated from reference gene primer amplification. Generated by immunoSEQ multiplex PCR, the TCRdb table keeps only in-frame clones and is missing some. V and J calls and clone size are as listed in that table; D and trimming were resolved from the DNA. The data contain about half a million clones, nearly 90% of them seen just once; the ten biggest clones take up around 0.92%. Followed longitudinally, the Seattle patients had been enrolled during active infection.

Material: peripheral blood. The J gene is TRBJ1-1, the V gene TRBV6-1; D unclear. This receptor was obtained from a man in his late teens or twenties with COVID-19, enrolled during active disease. CDR3 coding DNA: TGTGCCAGCAGTGATGGTGCGAGAGTCACTGAAGCTTTCTTT. The encoded protein is CASSDGARVTEAFF.